This TCR beta chain was documented in a study of blood T cells in healthy people across ages. Together with a sample-barcoded 5' primer, a J-beta primer mix was included in a second PCR lasting roughly 6 to 12 cycles. Through a template-switch adaptor with 12 random nucleotides, each cDNA molecule received a tag. MiXCR was run by TCRdb on the 5' RACE reads, yielding one entry per CDR3 protein. The data contain 780,000 or so distinct CDR3 sequences, about 48% of them singletons. CDR1 SGDLS and CDR2 YYNGEE come from the germline V gene. The CDR3 consists of 16 residues. The ends lost 5 bases at V and 0 bases at J; junction bases unmatched: 8. Details on this clonotype: The antigen is unknown.

Overall study results and limits: PBMCs went unsorted, and a conclusive naive versus antigen-experienced comparison was therefore prevented. For the donors, CMV status was unknown and possibly confounded expanded clonotype changes.

Every donor contributed 8 to 10 milliliters of peripheral blood by blood draw. V usage is TRBV9 and J usage is TRBJ2-3; 8 positions agree with TRBD2. This sequence was found in an elderly man in good health. The specimen was blood. This chain's CDR3 is CASSAASGHSTDTQYF. The CDR3 nucleotides read TGTGCCAGCAGTGCGGCTAGCGGGCACAGCACAGATACGCAGTATTTT.